A few counts support the clone carrying this T cell receptor (beta chain). Its antigen is not identified. This sample was included in a study of post-analysis software for immune sequencing data. Across the study: Multiple sclerosis in the patients followed relapsing-remitting, secondary progressive and progressive-relapsing courses. Study outcomes and limitations: Five TRBV segments occurring more often in patients than controls included TRBV5-6, TRBV5-1 and TRBV20-1.

CDR1 is MNHNY, CDR2 SVGAGI, per germline (reference sequence). J lost 1 base, V lost 7 bases, and 4 bases had no gene match. The CDR3 is made up of 15 amino acids. Presence of unique molecular identifiers characterized the TCR beta cDNA libraries. The T cell input of roughly 0.95 to 11 million gave about half a million cDNA molecules. TCRdb independently ran MiXCR on the PCR reads; one entry per CDR3 protein. The sample contains about 800,000 distinct CDR3 sequences, roughly 27% of which appear only once. This chain links TRBV6-6 with TRBJ2-1, with TRBD2 matching over 10 bases. The clonotype comes from a girl between 10 and 17 years old with multiple sclerosis. Material: blood. CDR3 sequence: CASIVAGGSYNEQFF. CDR3 in DNA: TGTGCCAGCATCGTAGCGGGGGGATCCTACAATGAGCAGTTCTTC.